This T cell receptor beta chain appears in the sequencing data of a study of Ad26.COV2.S vaccination and SARS-CoV-2 variants. On the study more broadly: Enrollment placed the donor in the COV1001 Ad26.COV2.S trial arm. Ad26.COV2.S given intramuscularly, once or twice 56 days apart.

V was shortened by 1 base and J by 0 bases, with 14 bases between the two germline ends. The germline V gene has CDR1 SGHDN and CDR2 FVKESK. CDR3 length equals 17 residues. Data came from immunoSEQ multiplex PCR; TCRdb stores just in-frame clones and leaves some out. The data contain about 680,000 clones, around 92% of them singletons. Described treatment: about 20 received Ad26.COV2.S at low or high dose, single or two shots; 5 received placebo; per-sample allocation not given. Specimens were obtained on day 63 following the first vaccine or placebo injection. The sequences come from peripheral blood, collected in a trial of Ad26.COV2.S vaccine versus placebo. This clonotype was sampled from a person between 18 and 65 years old who received the Ad26.COV2.S COVID-19 vaccine or a placebo. The chain joins TRBV14 to TRBJ2-3; perhaps TRBD1 as D (6 bases). CDR3 nucleotide sequence: TGTGCCAGCAGCCAAGTAAGGACAGCCGTGAGCACAGATACGCAGTATTTT. Protein product: CASSQVRTAVSTDTQYF. The full variable domain, its missing parts supplied by reference TRBV14 and TRBJ2-3, is EAGVTQFPSHSVIEKGQTVTLRCDPISGHDNLYWYRRVMGKEIKFLLHFVKESKQDESGMPNNRFLAERTGGTYSTLKVQPAELEDSGVYFCASSQVRTAVSTDTQYFGPGTRLTVL.